A selection of T cell receptor beta chains follows, all from one sample in a study of shared clonotypes between healthy human individuals. This table comes from immunoSEQ multiplex PCR, and its TCRdb copy is limited to in-frame clones, with some not included. The table lists 500,000 or so clones, 90% to 96% of them singletons. The sample consisted of naive CD4+ T cells sorted from blood. These receptors all stem from a young woman in good health. Each CDR3 is given without its conserved first and last residue. Fields, in order: V gene, J gene, clone size, CDR3 protein. Where a row states a size, it is once, few, many or the class of an expanded clone; other rows omit it.

TRBV28	TRBJ1-1	.	ASSLGGHRRAF
TRBV27	TRBJ2-7	.	ASSSWTGGSYEQY
TRBV7-2	TRBJ2-2	.	ASSWRTSGGNTGELF
TRBV2	TRBJ2-1	.	ASTPELNNEQF
TRBV19	TRBJ2-7	once	ASSTPGTGSYEQY
TRBV28	TRBJ1-2	.	ASSSVDRGGHGYT
TRBV2	TRBJ2-7	.	ASRRGQGPAEQY
TRBV14	TRBJ2-4	.	ASSPTGSWNIQY
TRBV28	TRBJ2-7	.	ASSPRGAGRYEQY
TRBV7-9	TRBJ2-3	.	ASSLDLWDTQY
TRBV5-4	TRBJ2-5	once	ASSLALGEAFYQETQY
TRBV5-8	TRBJ2-3	.	ASSLMVDSPSTDTQY
TRBV5-1	TRBJ2-2	.	ASSLVPKGGTGELF
TRBV15	TRBJ2-5	.	ATTRRGGETQY
TRBV11-1	TRBJ2-1	.	ASSQDRNEQF
TRBV4-1	TRBJ1-5	few	ASSQDLQWPQH
TRBV29-1	TRBJ1-2	.	SVSQGYGYT
TRBV5-1	TRBJ2-1	.	ASSPGTSGRALGSF
TRBV11-2	TRBJ2-2	.	ASSFSVVTSGSVELF
TRBV14	TRBJ1-3	.	ASSLPSGNTIY
TRBV27	TRBJ2-7	.	ASSELGTSGTLQY
TRBV28	TRBJ2-2	.	ASSLDLTGELF
TRBV5-1	TRBJ1-1	.	ASSLRGRSTEAF
TRBV6-5	TRBJ2-7	.	ASSYSIPGGWEQY
TRBV2	.	.	ASSVSGRIYEQY
TRBV28	TRBJ2-3	.	ASSSPRGGSTDTQY
TRBV7-3	TRBJ2-1	.	ASSLSSGLYNEQF
TRBV28	TRBJ1-5	.	ASRSDRVGISNQPQH